This TCR beta chain was sequenced during a study of blood T cells in healthy people across ages. Russia was home to the donors, healthy Caucasian individuals aged roughly 6 to 100. There were at least 5 micrograms of total RNA extracted from every sample. Together with a sample-barcoded 5' primer, a J-beta primer mix was included in a second PCR lasting about 6 to 11 cycles. From the 5' RACE reads, TCRdb called clonotypes with MiXCR, one entry per CDR3 protein. The sample carries 1.5 million or so distinct CDR3 sequences, approximately 40% recorded once. This clonotype was recorded a few times. The source of this sequence is a woman younger than 30 in good health. Material: blood.

The CDR3 reads CSVEVSSTGELFF. The DNA of the CDR3 is TGCAGCGTTGAAGTTAGCTCCACCGGGGAGCTGTTTTTT. The chain combines TRBV29-1 with TRBJ2-2; the D is unclear. V was shortened by 1 base and J by 4 bases, with 7 bases between the two germline ends. CDR1 SQVTM and CDR2 ANQGSEA come from the germline V gene. The CDR3 totals 13 residues.